These 25 T cell receptor beta chains were all obtained from the same sample, sequenced in a study of T cell responses to AZD1222 COVID-19 vaccine. Here immunoSEQ multiplex PCR was the method, and the copy in TCRdb shows in-frame clones only, minus some. This repertoire shows approximately 100,000 clones, about 85% found once; its top ten account for 2% to 3%. The starting material was peripheral blood, obtained 28 days after the second AZD1222 dose. The source is an adult who received the AZD1222 COVID-19 vaccine.

The chain links TRBV6-1 to TRBJ2-1; tentatively, D is TRBD2 (6 bases). Per germline, CDR1 MNHNS and CDR2 SASEGT. V lost 2 bases and J lost 4, with 12 bases in between. The CDR3 contains 15 residues. CDR3 bases: TGTGCCAGCAGTGAACGGCGGGACGCGTACAATGAGCAGTTCTTC. It codes for CASSERRDAYNEQFF.

This clone is a singleton in its sample. V gene TRBV6-8 combines with J gene TRBJ1-2, with a tentative D call TRBD1 (6 bases). Germline loops: CDR1 MNHGY, CDR2 SAAAGT. The CDR3 consists of 15 residues. Trimming took 5 bases from V and 4 from J, leaving 17 bases between them. This chain's CDR3 is CASSLTRGWVYGYTF. CDR3 bases: TGTGCCAGCAGTCTCACCAGGGGTTGGGTCTATGGCTACACCTTC.

The chain employs TRBV6-5 and TRBJ2-6; 9 bases are shared with TRBD1. The CDR3 is 15 amino acids. With 5 bases clipped from V and 4 bases from J, the junction kept 3 bases outside the gene matches. Germline assignment: CDR1 MNHEY and CDR2 SVGAGI. CDR3 amino acids: CASSRDRVGANVLTF. The CDR3 DNA follows: TGTGCCAGCAGTAGGGACAGGGTCGGGGCCAACGTCCTGACTTTC.

For this clone: Additional DNA sequences in this sample encode the identical CDR3. The rearrangement uses TRBV7-3 and TRBJ1-1; D is unclear. This CDR3 region has 13 residues. Germline V gene lookup returns CDR1 SGHTA and CDR2 FQGTGA. V lost 2 bases to trimming and J lost 3 bases, with 7 bases between them. For the CDR3, the DNA is TGTGCCAGCAGCTTATCCTTAGACACTGAAGCTTTCTTT. Translating gives CASSLSLDTEAFF.

This clone was seen once. This chain connects TRBV7-2 to TRBJ2-4; TRBD2 matches at 15 bases. The CDR3 covers 19 residues. V lost 5 bases to trimming and J lost 0 bases; unmatched junction nucleotides: 8. Germline V gene data show CDR1 as SGHTA and CDR2 as FQGNSA. The CDR3 sequence: CASSPGLAGGLLAKNIQYF. The DNA of the CDR3 is TGTGCCAGCAGCCCGGGACTAGCGGGAGGATTACTAGCCAAAAACATTCAGTACTTC.

The V call is TRBV15, the J call TRBJ2-7; D uncertain. CDR3 length: 13 amino acids. Germline lookup yields CDR1 LNHNV and CDR2 YYDKDF (reference sequence). Deletions cut 0 bases from V and 4 bases from J, with 7 bases between. CDR3 nucleotides: TGTGCCACCAGCAGAGAGCAGATGTACGAGCAGTACTTC. As protein: CATSREQMYEQYF.

This clone was counted a few times. The chain is built from TRBV28 and TRBJ1-2, with D perhaps matching TRBD1 (5 bases). Between the trimmed V and J ends, which lost 2 bases and 7 bases, there was a span of 11 bases. CDR3 length equals 13 residues. Germline loops: CDR1 MDHEN, CDR2 SYDVKM. CDR3 sequence reads: CASSLGGVRGYTF. The CDR3 region has the DNA TGTGCCAGCAGTTTAGGGGGGGTGCGTGGCTACACCTTC.

V is TRBV28 and J is TRBJ2-7, with 8 bases fitting TRBD2. V gave up 4 bases and J gave up 3 bases; unmatched junction bases: 11. Germline V lookup: CDR1 MDHEN, CDR2 SYDVKM. The CDR3 length is 16 residues. The DNA of the CDR3 is TGTGCCAGCAGTTCCCCAGGGAGAGCGGGGGTCTACGAGCAGTACTTC. It yields the protein CASSSPGRAGVYEQYF. Supplemented by reference TRBV28 and TRBJ2-7, the full variable domain reads DVKVTQSSRYLVKRTGEKVFLECVQDMDHENMFWYRQDPGLGLRLIYFSYDVKMKEKGDIPEGYSVSREKKERFSLILESASTNQTSMYLCASSSPGRAGVYEQYFGPGTRLTVT.

The gene calls are TRBV19 and TRBJ1-3; D possibly corresponds to TRBD1 (6 bases). The CDR3 runs 13 residues. V lost 10 bases to trimming and J lost 2 bases, with 12 bases between them. Germline V gives CDR1 LNHDA, CDR2 SQIVND (reference sequence). The CDR3 loop reads CAIRAGAGNTIYF. Here the CDR3 DNA reads TGTGCCATTCGAGCAGGGGCTGGAAACACCATATATTTT.

The chain combines TRBV27 with TRBJ2-7, with D perhaps TRBD2 (5 bases). The germline V and J ends were trimmed by 5 bases and 0 bases, with 14 bases remaining between them. The CDR3 contains 15 residues. CDR1 is MNHEY, CDR2 SMNVEV, per germline (reference sequence). CDR3: CASSTDGLSSYEQYF. CDR3 in DNA: TGTGCCAGCAGTACCGACGGACTGAGCTCCTACGAGCAGTACTTC.

The chain uses TRBV30 and TRBJ1-4; 10 bases agree with TRBD1. CDR3 length: 14 residues. The V segment lost 3 bases and the J segment 8 bases; nucleotides outside the gene matches: 6. CDR1 and CDR2 from the germline V gene are GTSNPN and SVGIG (reference sequence). Here the CDR3 reads CAWSGTGVKEKLFF. The CDR3 nucleotides are TGTGCCTGGAGCGGGACAGGGGTGAAGGAAAAACTGTTTTTT.

This chain joins TRBV28 and TRBJ1-1; D not certain. Trimming stripped 5 bases from V and 2 bases from J, with 12 bases between. This CDR3 is 14 amino acids long. The V gene's germline CDR1 is MDHEN and CDR2 SYDVKM. CDR3 sequence (DNA): TGTGCCAGCAGTCGTCATCGAGCCAACACTGAAGCTTTCTTT. This translates into CASSRHRANTEAFF.

This clone occurred once. This sequence joins TRBV4-2 and TRBJ1-1, with D uncertain. The CDR3 loop spans 15 amino acids. V was pared by 0 bases and J by 6 bases, with 14 bases between. The germline CDR1 and CDR2 sequences are LGHNA and YNFKEQ. CDR3 residues: CASSQDRAGIAEAFF. CDR3 sequence (DNA): TGTGCCAGCAGCCAAGATAGGGCCGGAATCGCTGAAGCTTTCTTT.

V is TRBV7-9 and J is TRBJ2-1; 7 bases line up with TRBD1. This CDR3 has 13 amino acids. After removal of 5 bases from V and 4 bases from J, the junction contained 2 bases not matched to a gene. Looked up from germline, CDR1 is SEHNR and CDR2 is FQNEAQ (reference sequence). In DNA form, the CDR3 reads TGTGCCAGCAGCCCGGGACAGTACAATGAGCAGTTCTTC. It translates to CASSPGQYNEQFF.

This rearrangement joins TRBV29-1 to TRBJ1-2; weak D call: TRBD1 (5 bases). Per the germline V gene, CDR1 is SQVTM and CDR2 is ANQGSEA. The CDR3 is made up of 12 amino acids. Trimming cost V 4 bases and J 1 base, with 7 bases left between them. Here the CDR3 DNA reads TGCAGCGTTGCAAGGGGTAACTATGGCTACACCTTC. It yields the protein CSVARGNYGYTF.

The chain recombines TRBV2 with TRBJ2-7; a weak D match, TRBD2 (6 bases). CDR3 length equals 18 residues. Germline V gene sequence: CDR1 SNHLY, CDR2 FYNNEI. The V end lost 5 bases, the J end lost 2 bases, and 25 bases lay between the germline ends. CDR3 amino acids: CASSKVPVRTSRAYEQYF. In DNA form, the CDR3 reads TGTGCCAGCAGTAAGGTCCCCGTGCGAACTAGCCGAGCCTACGAGCAGTACTTC.

J is TRBJ1-2 and V is TRBV7-2; no clear D. V was clipped by 1 base and J by 7 bases, with 16 bases between them. In germline, CDR1 is SGHTA, CDR2 FQGNSA. This CDR3 contains 15 residues. CDR3 in amino acids: CASSLVPGRVTGYTF. The CDR3 DNA reads as TGTGCCAGCAGCTTAGTCCCTGGACGGGTAACTGGCTACACCTTC.

This clone was counted a single time. The chain uses TRBV5-6 and TRBJ2-5; 11 positions agree with TRBD1. This CDR3 region has 15 residues. The V and J ends lost 4 bases and 4 bases, in that order; junction bases with no gene match: 6. Germline V lookup: CDR1 SGHDT, CDR2 YYEEEE. For the CDR3, the DNA is TGTGCCAGCAGCCCAATCGGGACAGGGGGAGAGACCCAGTACTTC. Translated: CASSPIGTGGETQYF.

In its sample, this clone was seen a few times. The genes are TRBV9 and TRBJ2-5; the match to TRBD2 covers 10 bases. V lost 4 bases, J lost 1 base, and 10 bases stayed unmatched. The germline gives CDR1 SGDLS, CDR2 YYNGEE. CDR3 length: 17 residues. CDR3 bases: TGTGCCAGCAGCACCGGGACTAGCGTGAGGAGCCAAGAGACCCAGTACTTC. Translating it yields CASSTGTSVRSQETQYF.

The chain links TRBV25-1 to TRBJ1-3; D perhaps matches TRBD1 (6 bases). The CDR3 contains 15 residues. Germline loops: CDR1 MGHDK, CDR2 SYGVNS. V was clipped by 5 bases and J by 2 bases, with 13 bases between them. As DNA, the CDR3 is TGTGCCAGCAGTCGACAAGGGGGGACTGGAAACACCATATATTTT. Its translation: CASSRQGGTGNTIYF. The full variable domain, in which reference TRBV25-1 and TRBJ1-3 provide the parts outside the CDR3, is EADIYQTPRYLVIGTGKKITLECSQTMGHDKMYWYQQDPGMELHLIHYSYGVNSTEKGDLSSESTVSRIRTEHFPLTLESARPSHTSQYLCASSRQGGTGNTIYFGEGSWLTVV.

CDR3 sequence (DNA): TGCGCCAGCAGCCAAGAACTGGGGGGGAACAACAATGAGCAGTTCTTC. It yields the protein CASSQELGGNNNEQFF. V gene TRBV4-3 combines with J gene TRBJ2-1; TRBD2 agrees at 7 bases. This CDR3 spans 16 amino acids. CDR1 LGHNA and CDR2 YSLEER come from the germline V gene. After removal of 0 bases from V and 5 bases from J, the junction contained 7 bases not matched to a gene.

The J gene is TRBJ2-7, the V gene TRBV12-3 or TRBV12-4, with 9 bases lining up with TRBD1. V lost 3 bases, J lost 4 bases, and 1 base stayed unmatched. The length of the CDR3 is 13 residues. This CDR3 is CASSFGQGYEQYF. The DNA for the CDR3 is TGTGCCAGCAGTTTCGGACAGGGGTACGAGCAGTACTTC.

The chain recombines TRBV11-2 with TRBJ1-2; D call uncertain. The CDR3 runs to 12 residues. V dropped 4 bases and J dropped 4 bases, with 7 bases sitting between them. Germline CDR1 is SGHAT and CDR2 is FQNNGV. The DNA of the CDR3 is TGTGCCAGCAGCTCGGACGGCTATGGCTACACCTTC. Translating gives CASSSDGYGYTF.

V is TRBV5-4 and J is TRBJ2-7; 7 nucleotides match TRBD2. Germline CDR1 reads SGHNT; CDR2 reads YYREEE (reference sequence). This CDR3 is 15 amino acids long. V was clipped by 4 bases and J by 0 bases; unmatched bases: 7. The CDR3 sequence: CASSPERGLSYEQYF. CDR3 sequence (DNA): TGTGCCAGCAGCCCAGAGCGGGGTCTCTCCTACGAGCAGTACTTC.

The gene calls are TRBV2 and TRBJ1-2; 7 nucleotides match TRBD1. CDR3 length: 16 amino acids. J was trimmed by 3 bases and V by 2 bases; bases with no gene match: 9. Germline CDR1 and CDR2: SNHLY and FYNNEI. CDR3 nucleotide sequence: TGTGCCAGCAGTGAACGCCAGGGGGTCGTAGACTATGGCTACACCTTC. It is translated as CASSERQGVVDYGYTF. The full variable domain, its missing parts supplied by reference TRBV2 and TRBJ1-2, is EPEVTQTPSHQVTQMGQEVILRCVPISNHLYFYWYRQILGQKVEFLVSFYNNEISEKSEIFDDQFSVERPDGSNFTLKIRSTKLEDSAMYFCASSERQGVVDYGYTFGSGTRLTVV.